This passage covers 24 T cell receptor beta chains from one sample sequenced in a study of blood T cell repertoires in COVID-19. Here immunoSEQ multiplex PCR was the method, and the copy in TCRdb shows in-frame clones only, minus some. The sample yields some 330,000 clones, 80% to 85% seen once. The sequenced sample was PBMCs or T cells enriched from blood (not recorded which). Receptors were obtained from a woman between 45 and 60 years old who had recovered from COVID-19.

The chain couples TRBV11-2 to TRBJ1-1; TRBD1 matches 9 bases. The germline V gene encodes CDR1 SGHAT and CDR2 FQNNGV. V shed 5 bases, J shed 4 bases, and the junction held 8 bases outside the gene matches. The CDR3 is made up of 15 amino acids. The CDR3: CASSARTGAGTEAFF. In DNA form, the CDR3 reads TGTGCCAGCAGCGCCAGGACAGGGGCTGGCACTGAAGCTTTCTTT.

The chain combines TRBV19 with TRBJ2-6, with 8 bases aligning to TRBD1. The trim removed 4 bases at V and 2 bases at J, leaving 16 bases unmatched. Germline loops: CDR1 LNHDA, CDR2 SQIVND (reference sequence). This CDR3 region has 20 residues. CDR3 coding DNA: TGTGCCAGTAGTAAAAGGGGACAGGACCCGGTCAGTACTGGGGCCAACGTCCTGACTTTC. It yields the protein CASSKRGQDPVSTGANVLTF.

This clone was recorded a few times. The rearrangement uses TRBV5-8 and TRBJ1-3; D unresolved. With 4 bases removed from V and 2 bases from J, the gap between germline ends came to 13 bases. This CDR3 region has 15 residues. Germline V gene lookup returns CDR1 SGHTS and CDR2 YDEGEE. The DNA for the CDR3 is TGTGCCAGCAGCGTCAGAGGGTACCCTGGAAACACCATATATTTT. It translates to CASSVRGYPGNTIYF.

V and J are TRBV9 and TRBJ1-1, with 7 bases matching TRBD1. Unmatched junction bases numbered 7, after V lost 4 bases and J lost 1 base. This CDR3 comprises 15 residues. Per germline, CDR1 SGDLS and CDR2 YYNGEE. The DNA for the CDR3 is TGTGCCAGCAGCCTACAGGGACAGCCGAACACTGAAGCTTTCTTT. Its protein is CASSLQGQPNTEAFF.

The chain has TRBV7-2 and TRBJ2-3, with TRBD2 matching 11 bases. V was clipped by 0 bases and J by 5 bases; unmatched bases: 4. The CDR3 is 16 amino acids. The germline V gene encodes CDR1 SGHTA and CDR2 FQGNSA. The CDR3 reads CASSLAASGGIDTQYF. As DNA, the CDR3 is TGTGCCAGCAGCTTAGCCGCTAGCGGGGGGATAGATACGCAGTATTTT. The full variable domain, in which reference TRBV7-2 and TRBJ2-3 provide the parts outside the CDR3, is GAGVSQSPSNKVTEKGKDVELRCDPISGHTALYWYRQSLGQGLEFLIYFQGNSAPDKSGLPSDRFSAERTGGSVSTLTIQRTQQEDSAVYLCASSLAASGGIDTQYFGPGTRLTVL.

The J gene is TRBJ1-1, the V gene TRBV7-9; possibly TRBD1 for D (5 bases). This CDR3 contains 15 residues. The germline V gene has CDR1 SEHNR and CDR2 FQNEAQ (reference sequence). The V and J ends lost 1 base and 1 base respectively, with 10 bases between them. The CDR3 DNA is TGTGCCAGCAGCTTAGACGGGGGAAAGAACACTGAAGCTTTCTTT. It yields the protein CASSLDGGKNTEAFF. The whole variable domain, filled in from reference TRBV7-9 and TRBJ1-1, reads DTGVSQNPRHKITKRGQNVTFRCDPISEHNRLYWYRQTLGQGPEFLTYFQNEAQLEKSRLLSDRFSAERPKGSFSTLEIQRTEQGDSAMYLCASSLDGGKNTEAFFGQGTRLTVV.

The chain has TRBV7-3 and TRBJ2-1, with a possible D match to TRBD1 (6 bases). CDR1 and CDR2 (germline): SGHTA, FQGTGA. V was trimmed by 4 bases and J by 7 bases, leaving 11 bases between them. This CDR3 has 13 amino acids. CDR3 nucleotide sequence: TGTGCCAGCAGCTCTCCAGGGGTAAATGAGCAGTTCTTC. It yields the protein CASSSPGVNEQFF.

The chain combines TRBV11-1 with TRBJ1-1; no clear D. Trimming cost V 5 bases and J 3 bases, with 10 bases left between them. Germline V gene data show CDR1 as SGHAT and CDR2 as FQDESV (reference sequence). The CDR3 length is 13 residues. CDR3 sequence reads: CASSTRGDTEAFF. The CDR3 region has the DNA TGTGCCAGCAGCACCCGAGGAGACACTGAAGCTTTCTTT.

The rearrangement joins TRBV25-1 to TRBJ1-3; no clear D gene. Germline loops: CDR1 MGHDK, CDR2 SYGVNS. The CDR3 covers 12 residues. V was pared by 11 bases and J by 0 bases, with 8 bases between. The CDR3 bases are TGTGCCGCCCACAGCTCTGGAAACACCATATATTTT. Translated: CAAHSSGNTIYF.

The chain combines TRBV3-1 (or the pseudogene TRBV3-2) with TRBJ1-5, with 7 bases that match TRBD1. The J segment lost 2 bases and the V segment lost 4 bases, leaving 2 bases of the junction unmatched. Per germline, CDR1 LGHDT and CDR2 YNNKEL (reference sequence). This CDR3 is 14 amino acids long. For the CDR3, the DNA is TGTGCCAGCAGCCCTACAGGGGGCAATCAGCCCCAGCATTTT. This encodes CASSPTGGNQPQHF.

V usage is TRBV7-2 and J usage is TRBJ2-5; 11 nucleotides align to TRBD2. CDR3 length: 16 residues. The germline gives CDR1 SGHTA, CDR2 FQGNSA. V was clipped by 5 bases and J by 4 bases; unmatched bases: 9. DNA of the CDR3: TGTGCCAGCAGCCCCATAGCGGGGGGGCGCACAGAGACCCAGTACTTC. It codes for CASSPIAGGRTETQYF.

The chain combines TRBV7-9 with TRBJ1-1, with D uncertain. Trimming stripped 6 bases from V and 1 base from J, with 6 bases between. The CDR3 has 12 amino acids. CDR1 SEHNR and CDR2 FQNEAQ come from the germline V gene (reference sequence). The CDR3 is CASRSENTEAFF. Written as DNA, the CDR3 is TGTGCCAGCAGATCAGAGAACACTGAAGCTTTCTTT.

The chain couples TRBV10-3 to TRBJ1-1; 7 nucleotides match TRBD1. Unmatched junction bases numbered 1, after V lost 3 bases and J lost 3 bases. CDR1 and CDR2 from the germline V gene are ENHRY and SYGVKD. This CDR3 spans 13 amino acids. The CDR3 sequence: CAISEGGHTEAFF. The CDR3 region has the DNA TGTGCCATCAGTGAAGGGGGCCACACTGAAGCTTTCTTT.

The chain combines TRBV19 with TRBJ1-5; 7 bases agree with TRBD1. The CDR3 consists of 19 residues. Germline V CDR1 and CDR2: LNHDA, SQIVND (reference sequence). The V segment lost 7 bases and the J segment 6 bases; nucleotides outside the gene matches: 24. CDR3 DNA sequence: TGTGCCAGTACGAGCGGTGGGCTTGCATTAGGGGGCTTGGGTCAGCCCCAGCATTTT. It encodes CASTSGGLALGGLGQPQHF.

The chain is built from TRBV19 and TRBJ2-2, with D perhaps matching TRBD1 (6 bases). Germline V CDR1 and CDR2: LNHDA, SQIVND (reference sequence). The CDR3 has 14 amino acids. V dropped 6 bases and J dropped 4 bases, with 12 bases sitting between them. In DNA, the CDR3 is TGTGCCAGTAGGCTCACAGGGTTCACCGGGGAGCTGTTTTTT. Protein sequence: CASRLTGFTGELFF.

The chain uses TRBV3-1 (or the pseudogene TRBV3-2) and TRBJ2-2, with 8 nucleotides matching TRBD1. The trim removed 2 bases at V and 7 bases at J, leaving 6 bases unmatched. Germline assignment: CDR1 LGHDT and CDR2 YNNKEL (reference sequence). CDR3 length equals 15 residues. The CDR3 DNA reads TGTGCCAGCAGCCAAAACCAGGGGGCTCACGGGGAGCTGTTTTTT. Translating gives CASSQNQGAHGELFF.

V and J are TRBV27 and TRBJ1-1; 7 nucleotides agree with TRBD1. Unmatched junction bases numbered 12, after V lost 5 bases and J lost 6 bases. The CDR3 has 15 amino acids. Looked up from germline, CDR1 is MNHEY and CDR2 is SMNVEV (reference sequence). CDR3 DNA: TGTGCCAGCAGTACGAAGACAGTAACAGGGGCTGAAGCTTTCTTT. Translated: CASSTKTVTGAEAFF.

The chain couples TRBV7-2 to TRBJ1-1; 10 nucleotides match TRBD1. The CDR3 totals 17 residues. The trim removed 5 bases at V and 5 bases at J, leaving 14 bases unmatched. Germline V gene lookup returns CDR1 SGHTA and CDR2 FQGNSA. The CDR3 DNA is TGTGCCAGCAGCCCTTATCCCCCTGACAGGGGGCAGACTGAAGCTTTCTTT. Translating gives CASSPYPPDRGQTEAFF.

The rearrangement uses TRBV29-1 and TRBJ2-7; D might be TRBD2 (6 bases). V gave up 4 bases and J gave up 3 bases, with 7 bases separating them. Germline CDR1 is SQVTM and CDR2 is ANQGSEA. The CDR3 loop spans 11 amino acids. The CDR3 DNA is TGCAGCGTTGGGACTAACTACGAGCAGTACTTC. Residues: CSVGTNYEQYF.

This chain joins TRBV7-3 and TRBJ2-1, with TRBD2 matching over 7 bases. Germline V gives CDR1 SGHTA, CDR2 FQGTGA. The junction had 6 bases not matched to a gene; V was cut back by 4 bases and J by 6 bases. This CDR3 region has 14 residues. The CDR3 sequence: CASSSTREVNEQFF. The CDR3 coding sequence is TGTGCCAGCAGCTCTACCCGGGAGGTCAATGAGCAGTTCTTC.

V usage is TRBV9 and J usage is TRBJ1-2; D possibly corresponds to TRBD1 (5 bases). Trimming took 3 bases from V and 3 from J, leaving 15 bases between them. The CDR3 loop spans 15 amino acids. The germline V gene has CDR1 SGDLS and CDR2 YYNGEE. The CDR3 loop reads CASSATAGTHYGYTF. The CDR3 region has the DNA TGTGCCAGCAGCGCCACTGCGGGGACCCACTATGGCTACACCTTC.

This chain's CDR3 is CATSRDRTAVGNQPQHF. In nucleotides, the CDR3 is TGTGCCACCAGCAGAGATCGGACTGCAGTGGGCAATCAGCCCCAGCATTTT. V and J are TRBV15 and TRBJ1-5, with D hard to call. V shed 0 bases and J shed 2 bases, with 14 bases lying between them. The germline CDR1 and CDR2 sequences are LNHNV and YYDKDF (reference sequence). The CDR3 consists of 17 residues.

The chain couples TRBV30 to TRBJ2-3; a possible D gene is TRBD2 (5 bases). Per the germline V gene, CDR1 is GTSNPN and CDR2 is SVGIG (reference sequence). V was clipped by 3 bases and J by 2 bases, with 6 bases between them. The CDR3 is made up of 12 amino acids. In DNA form, the CDR3 reads TGTGCCTGGAGCCGGGACACAGATACGCAGTATTTT. Its translation: CAWSRDTDTQYF.

The chain uses TRBV4-2 and TRBJ1-2, with no clear D. The CDR3 loop spans 17 amino acids. CDR1 and CDR2 from the germline V gene are LGHNA and YNFKEQ. The V end was cut by 0 bases, the J end by 3 bases, with 17 bases between. CDR3 bases: TGTGCCAGCAGCCAAGAAATAGGCTCACTACTATACTATGGCTACACCTTC. Protein product: CASSQEIGSLLYYGYTF.